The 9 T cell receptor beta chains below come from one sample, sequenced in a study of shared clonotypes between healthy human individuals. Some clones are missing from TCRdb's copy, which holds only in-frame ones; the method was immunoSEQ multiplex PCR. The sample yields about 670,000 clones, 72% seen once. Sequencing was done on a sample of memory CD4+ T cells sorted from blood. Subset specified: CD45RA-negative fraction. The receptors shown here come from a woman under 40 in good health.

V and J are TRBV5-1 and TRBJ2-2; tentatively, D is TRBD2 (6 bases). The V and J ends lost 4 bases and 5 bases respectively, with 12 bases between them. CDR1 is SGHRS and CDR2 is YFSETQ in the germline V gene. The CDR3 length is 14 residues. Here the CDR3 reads CASSQGRWTGELFF. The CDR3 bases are TGCGCCAGCAGCCAAGGGAGGTGGACCGGGGAGCTGTTTTTT.

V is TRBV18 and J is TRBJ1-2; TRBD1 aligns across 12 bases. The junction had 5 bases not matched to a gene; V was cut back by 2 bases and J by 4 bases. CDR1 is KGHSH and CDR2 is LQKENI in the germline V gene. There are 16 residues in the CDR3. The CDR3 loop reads CASSPSGTGGGYGYTF. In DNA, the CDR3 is TGTGCCAGCTCACCATCCGGGACAGGGGGCGGCTATGGCTACACCTTC.

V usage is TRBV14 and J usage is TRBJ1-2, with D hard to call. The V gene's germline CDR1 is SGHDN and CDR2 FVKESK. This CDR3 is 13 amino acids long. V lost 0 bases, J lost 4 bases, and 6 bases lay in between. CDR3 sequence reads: CASSQDWGYGYTF. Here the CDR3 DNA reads TGTGCCAGCAGCCAAGATTGGGGCTATGGCTACACCTTC.

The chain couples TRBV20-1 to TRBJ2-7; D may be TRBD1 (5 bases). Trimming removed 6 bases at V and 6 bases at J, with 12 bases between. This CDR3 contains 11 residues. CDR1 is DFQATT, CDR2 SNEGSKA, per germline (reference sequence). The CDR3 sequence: CSASTGPEQYF. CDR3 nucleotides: TGCAGTGCGTCTACAGGCCCCGAGCAGTACTTC.

CDR3 residues: CASSLGVTDTEAFF. The CDR3 DNA sequence: TGCGCCAGCAGCTTAGGGGTCACAGACACTGAAGCTTTCTTT. This chain links TRBV5-1 with TRBJ1-1; maybe TRBD1 (5 bases). V gave up 2 bases and J gave up 3 bases, with 11 bases separating them. CDR1 SGHRS and CDR2 YFSETQ come from the germline V gene. The CDR3 length is 14 residues.

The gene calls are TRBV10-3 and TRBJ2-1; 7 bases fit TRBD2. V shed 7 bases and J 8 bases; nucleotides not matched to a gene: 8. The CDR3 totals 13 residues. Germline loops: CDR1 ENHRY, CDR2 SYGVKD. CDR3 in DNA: TGTGCCATCACTTGGCGGGAGTCCGATGAGCAGTTCTTC. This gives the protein CAITWRESDEQFF.

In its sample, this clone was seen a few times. CDR3 residues: CASSLFGTSGRARLNEQFF. CDR3 nucleotide sequence: TGTGCCAGCAGTTTATTCGGGACTAGCGGGAGGGCCAGGCTCAATGAGCAGTTCTTC. The chain carries TRBV28 and TRBJ2-1, with 16 bases matching TRBD2. Unmatched junction bases numbered 9, after V lost 1 base and J lost 6 bases. Germline CDR1 and CDR2: MDHEN and SYDVKM. The CDR3 totals 19 residues.

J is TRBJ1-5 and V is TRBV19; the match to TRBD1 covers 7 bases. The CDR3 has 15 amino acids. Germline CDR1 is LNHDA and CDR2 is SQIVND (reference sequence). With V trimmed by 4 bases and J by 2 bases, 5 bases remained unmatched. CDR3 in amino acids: CASSKTGSGNQPQHF. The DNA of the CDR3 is TGTGCCAGTAGTAAGACAGGGAGCGGCAATCAGCCCCAGCATTTT.

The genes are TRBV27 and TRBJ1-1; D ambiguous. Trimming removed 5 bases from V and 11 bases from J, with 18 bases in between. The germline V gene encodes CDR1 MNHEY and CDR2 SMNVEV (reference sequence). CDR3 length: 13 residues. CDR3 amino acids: CASSRSGEGGAFF. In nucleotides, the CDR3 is TGTGCCAGCAGTCGAAGCGGAGAAGGCGGGGCTTTCTTT.